This T cell receptor (beta chain) was found in a study of yellow fever vaccine responses in identical twins. TCRdb reprocessed the RT-PCR reads via MiXCR and lists one record per CDR3 protein. The sample holds some 5,000 distinct CDR3 sequences, less than 85% seen once. Study-wide results and caveats: In identical twins, vaccine T cell responses appeared partly shared and partly individual.

On this clonotype itself: Antigen specificity is unknown.

V dropped 1 base and J dropped 1 base, with 8 bases sitting between them. The germline gives CDR1 MNHNS, CDR2 SASEGT. CDR3 length: 14 amino acids. This clonotype was obtained from a woman in her late teens or twenties who received the yellow fever vaccine. Here the sequenced sample was T cells from blood (PBMCs), unsorted or a sorted subset (not recorded which), taken before or after yellow fever vaccination (not recorded which). The V and J genes are TRBV6-1 and TRBJ2-7; D remains unclear. The CDR3 spells CASSEEPGSYEQYF. For the CDR3, the DNA is TGTGCCAGCAGTGAAGAGCCAGGTTCCTACGAGCAGTACTTC.